The 8 T cell receptor beta chains presented below share a single source sample, sequenced in a study of shared clonotypes between healthy human individuals. Only CD45RO-negative cells positively selected for CCR7 counted as naive CD8 cells, so terminally differentiated effector memory CD45RA+ cells were excluded. Generated by immunoSEQ multiplex PCR, the TCRdb table keeps only in-frame clones and is missing some. Found here are about 2.1 million clones, around 93% of them singletons; the top ten hold roughly 1.7%. The sample taken for sequencing was naive CD8+ T cells from PBMCs. These receptors all stem from a man younger than 35 in good health. Some clones in this sample may be carry-over from other donors' samples.

The V gene is TRBV28, the J gene TRBJ2-7; the match to TRBD2 covers 13 bases. CDR3 size: 15 residues. The J segment lost 4 bases and the V segment lost 4 bases, leaving 4 bases of the junction unmatched. Germline V CDR1 and CDR2: MDHEN, SYDVKM. CDR3 in amino acids: CASSSTSGRWYEQYF. The CDR3 DNA reads as TGTGCCAGCAGTTCGACTAGCGGGAGGTGGTACGAGCAGTACTTC.

This sequence joins TRBV7-2 and TRBJ2-7; no firm D call. The CDR3 consists of 16 residues. The V and J ends lost 0 bases and 3 bases respectively, with 15 bases between them. The germline gives CDR1 SGHTA, CDR2 FQGNSA. CDR3 sequence: CASSLAKEYASYEQYF. The CDR3 nucleotides are TGTGCCAGCAGCTTAGCGAAAGAGTATGCGAGCTACGAGCAGTACTTC.

The chain joins TRBV7-2 to TRBJ2-3, with D possibly being TRBD2 (5 bases). Germline V CDR1 and CDR2: SGHTA, FQGNSA. The ends were cut back, 1 base at V and 2 bases at J, with 13 bases in the middle. The CDR3 is made up of 16 amino acids. In DNA, the CDR3 is TGTGCCAGCAGCTTAGTTTACCGGGGTGCCACAGATACGCAGTATTTT. It codes for CASSLVYRGATDTQYF.

V gene TRBV18 combines with J gene TRBJ2-5; D unresolved. Germline assignment: CDR1 KGHSH and CDR2 LQKENI. V lost 0 bases and J 2 bases, leaving 13 bases between the germline ends. The CDR3 is 16 amino acids. The CDR3: CASSPPAGRPQETQYF. DNA of the CDR3: TGTGCCAGCTCACCACCGGCCGGCCGGCCTCAAGAGACCCAGTACTTC.

The chain employs TRBV4-2 and TRBJ2-7, with a weak D call TRBD2 (6 bases). Germline CDR1 and CDR2: LGHNA and YNFKEQ. The germline V and J ends were trimmed by 0 bases and 5 bases, with 8 bases remaining between them. The CDR3 spans 13 residues. CDR3 DNA: TGTGCCAGCAGCCAAGATGGGGGGAACGAGCAGTACTTC. Residues: CASSQDGGNEQYF.

The chain links TRBV30 to TRBJ1-1; D remains ambiguous. The length of the CDR3 is 14 residues. The germline V and J ends were trimmed by 1 base and 0 bases, with 9 bases remaining between them. CDR1 is GTSNPN and CDR2 is SVGIG in the germline V gene (reference sequence). DNA of the CDR3: TGTGCCTGGAGTGAGAGAGAAATGAACACTGAAGCTTTCTTT. It yields the protein CAWSEREMNTEAFF.

Only one count was recorded for this clone. This chain uses TRBV10-3 with TRBJ1-1; D is undetermined. The CDR3 length is 13 residues. Germline CDR1 is ENHRY and CDR2 is SYGVKD. V lost 1 base to trimming and J lost 4 bases, with 7 bases between them. The CDR3 bases are TGTGCCATCAGTGAGTGGGAGGGCACTGAAGCTTTCTTT. Amino acid sequence: CAISEWEGTEAFF.

Points on this clone: The same CDR3 arises from other DNA sequences in this sample as well. The J gene is TRBJ1-2, the V gene TRBV6-5; D may be TRBD1 (6 bases). V was shortened by 2 bases and J by 6 bases, with 7 bases between the two germline ends. Germline lookup yields CDR1 MNHEY and CDR2 SVGAGI. The CDR3 contains 12 residues. The CDR3 sequence: CASSYGGNGYTF. The CDR3 DNA sequence: TGTGCCAGCAGTTACGGGGGCAATGGCTACACCTTC.